This T cell receptor beta chain was sequenced during a study of blood T cell repertoires in COVID-19. Study context: Collection of acute and convalescent COVID-19 samples took place in the United States, Italy and Spain. PBMCs, B-cell-depleted T cells, or T cells provided the cDNA or gDNA that made up the material.

This clone appeared a few times. In the original processing: Estimated nucleated cell counts came from reference gene primer amplification. Repertoires were generated with immunoSEQ multiplex PCR, while TCRdb's copy carries only in-frame clones and drops some. The V and J calls and clone size come from that table; D and trimming were worked out from the DNA. The data hold approximately 72,000 clones, with roughly 88% observed a single time. Germline V gene lookup returns CDR1 SGHTA and CDR2 FQGNSA. V was pared by 5 bases and J by 0 bases, with 12 bases between. This CDR3 has 15 residues. The origin of this receptor is a man between 50 and 59 years old with acute or convalescent COVID-19. V is TRBV7-2 and J is TRBJ2-3, with D perhaps TRBD2 (5 bases). The sample was peripheral blood. DNA of the CDR3: TGTGCCAGCAGCCCAGACTACCTGAGCACAGATACGCAGTATTTT. It translates to CASSPDYLSTDTQYF.